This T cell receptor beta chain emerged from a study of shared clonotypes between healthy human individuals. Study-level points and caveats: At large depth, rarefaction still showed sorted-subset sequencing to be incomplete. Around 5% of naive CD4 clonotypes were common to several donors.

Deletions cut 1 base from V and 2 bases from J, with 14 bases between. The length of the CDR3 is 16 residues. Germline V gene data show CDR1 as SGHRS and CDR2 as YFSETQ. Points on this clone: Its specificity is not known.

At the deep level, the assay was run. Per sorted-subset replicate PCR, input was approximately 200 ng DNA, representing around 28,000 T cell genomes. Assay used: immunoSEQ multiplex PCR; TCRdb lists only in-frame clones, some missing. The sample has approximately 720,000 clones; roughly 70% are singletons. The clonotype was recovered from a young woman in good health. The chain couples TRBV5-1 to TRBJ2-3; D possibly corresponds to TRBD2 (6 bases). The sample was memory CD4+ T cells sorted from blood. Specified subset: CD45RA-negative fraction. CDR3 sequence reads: CASSLLGLGTTDTQYF. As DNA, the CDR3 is TGCGCCAGCAGCTTGTTGGGACTGGGGACCACAGATACGCAGTATTTT.